The 27 T cell receptor beta chains below were found in one sample sequenced in a study of blood T cell repertoires in COVID-19. The method was immunoSEQ multiplex PCR; TCRdb's version includes in-frame clones alone and lacks a portion of them. Altogether 140,000 to 150,000 clones are present, roughly 78% being singletons, with the ten largest covering approximately 6%. Sequencing was done on a sample of PBMCs or T cells enriched from blood (not recorded which). The origin of the receptors is a woman aged 50 to 60 who had recovered from COVID-19.

This clone came up a few times. The gene calls are TRBV6-4 and TRBJ2-2; 12 bases fit TRBD2. The junction had 13 bases not matched to a gene; V was cut back by 4 bases and J by 4 bases. The CDR3 totals 19 residues. In germline, CDR1 is MRHNA, CDR2 SNTAGT. In DNA form, the CDR3 reads TGTGCCAGCAGTGGACTAGCGGGGGAAGACCCTTGGGGCACCGGGGAGCTGTTTTTT. This encodes CASSGLAGEDPWGTGELFF.

This clone has a single count. V and J are TRBV7-2 and TRBJ1-2; TRBD1 aligns across 8 bases. Trimming cost V 5 bases and J 8 bases; bases outside gene matches: 10. CDR3 length: 14 residues. The germline CDR1 and CDR2 sequences are SGHTA and FQGNSA. CDR3 DNA: TGTGCCAGCAGCCCCTCAACAGGGGGGCAAGGCTACACCTTC. Translated, it gives CASSPSTGGQGYTF.

The chain employs TRBV5-8 and TRBJ1-6; the D is unclear. CDR3 length: 13 amino acids. The V end was cut by 2 bases, the J end by 10 bases, with 10 bases between. Per germline, CDR1 SGHTS and CDR2 YDEGEE. This chain's CDR3 is CASSLIQSSPLHF. The CDR3 nucleotides are TGTGCCAGCAGCTTAATCCAAAGCTCACCCCTCCACTTT. Using reference TRBV5-8 and TRBJ1-6 for the parts outside the CDR3, the full variable domain is EAGVTQSPTHLIKTRGQQATLRCSPISGHTSVYWYQQALGLGLQFLLWYDEGEERNRGNFPPRFSGRQFPNYSSELNVNALELEDSALYLCASSLIQSSPLHFGNGTRLTVT.

The rearrangement links TRBV19 to TRBJ2-1, with 10 bases identical to TRBD1. J was trimmed by 3 bases and V by 7 bases; bases with no gene match: 6. CDR3 size: 15 residues. Per the germline V gene, CDR1 is LNHDA and CDR2 is SQIVND (reference sequence). CDR3 nucleotide sequence: TGTGCCAGTACCGACAGGGGGCTGGGCTACAATGAGCAGTTCTTC. Its translation: CASTDRGLGYNEQFF.

V gene TRBV7-3 combines with J gene TRBJ2-7, with a possible D match to TRBD2 (6 bases). The V and J ends lost 1 base and 2 bases respectively, with 15 bases between them. Germline loops: CDR1 SGHTA, CDR2 FQGTGA. This CDR3 comprises 16 residues. CDR3 sequence reads: CASSLILGGDPYEQYV. CDR3 nucleotide sequence: TGTGCCAGCAGCTTAATTTTAGGCGGGGACCCCTACGAGCAGTACGTC.

Points on this clone: Other DNA sequences of this sample code for an identical CDR3. This chain connects TRBV12-3 or TRBV12-4 to TRBJ1-5, with D possibly TRBD1 on 5 matching bases. The V end was cut by 5 bases, the J end by 10 bases, with 9 bases between. The CDR3 runs to 11 residues. In DNA form, the CDR3 reads TGTGCCAGCAGTAGTAGGGGTCCCCAGCATTTT. It specifies CASSSRGPQHF.

The CDR3 DNA is TGCGCCAGCAGCCCATTTACCGACGTCGGAGATACTGAAGCTTTCTTT. Amino acids: CASSPFTDVGDTEAFF. The rearrangement links TRBV4-1 to TRBJ1-1; no firm D call. CDR1 is MGHRA and CDR2 is YSYEKL in the germline V gene. V lost 4 bases to trimming and J lost 5 bases, with 20 bases between them. CDR3 length equals 16 residues.

The J gene is TRBJ1-2, the V gene TRBV19, with D unresolved. Trimming took 0 bases from V and 6 from J, leaving 14 bases between them. The CDR3 is 15 residues long. CDR1 LNHDA and CDR2 SQIVND come from the germline V gene (reference sequence). The CDR3 loop is CASSIDDGGLHGYTF. The CDR3 coding sequence is TGTGCCAGTAGTATAGACGATGGAGGCCTCCATGGCTACACCTTC.

This clone was picked up one time. The rearrangement links TRBV7-9 to TRBJ1-6; the D is unclear. V dropped 5 bases and J dropped 13 bases, with 15 bases sitting between them. The germline V gene encodes CDR1 SEHNR and CDR2 FQNEAQ (reference sequence). This CDR3 has 13 amino acids. The CDR3 DNA follows: TGTGCCAGCAGCATCGAAGGAGGTCGGCCCCTCCACTTT. This gives the protein CASSIEGGRPLHF.

The V gene is TRBV18, the J gene TRBJ2-7, with TRBD1 identical over 8 bases. In germline, CDR1 is KGHSH, CDR2 LQKENI. This CDR3 contains 14 residues. The V segment lost 4 bases and the J segment 0 bases; nucleotides outside the gene matches: 2. CDR3 region: CASSRGQASYEQYV. DNA of the CDR3: TGTGCCAGCTCACGGGGACAGGCCTCCTACGAGCAGTACGTC.

The chain combines TRBV7-9 with TRBJ1-4, with TRBD1 matching over 7 bases. This CDR3 comprises 17 residues. V lost 3 bases to trimming and J lost 8 bases; unmatched junction nucleotides: 15. Germline V CDR1 and CDR2: SEHNR, FQNEAQ (reference sequence). In DNA, the CDR3 is TGTGCCAGCAGCTTTAGAATCGTGGCAGGGGGTGGGGAAAAACTGTTTTTT. This codes for CASSFRIVAGGGEKLFF.

V is TRBV6-5 and J is TRBJ2-7, with D tentatively TRBD1 (6 bases). V lost 6 bases and J lost 7, with 22 bases in between. The CDR3 covers 15 residues. CDR1 is MNHEY, CDR2 SVGAGI, per germline. CDR3 residues: CASRPRDTLRGEQYV. DNA of the CDR3: TGTGCCAGCAGACCTCGGGACACCTTACGTGGTGAGCAGTACGTC.

The rearrangement links TRBV27 to TRBJ2-7; 9 positions match TRBD1. This CDR3 contains 13 residues. After removal of 6 bases from V and 6 bases from J, the junction contained 6 bases not matched to a gene. Germline CDR1 is MNHEY and CDR2 is SMNVEV (reference sequence). The CDR3 nucleotides read TGTGCCAGCAGACAGGGGGCCTCCCGCGAGCAGTACTTC. This sequence encodes CASRQGASREQYF.

This clone was picked up a small number of times. This chain uses TRBV10-3 with TRBJ1-3; 7 bases map to TRBD1. Germline CDR1 is ENHRY and CDR2 is SYGVKD. V was pared by 3 bases and J by 7 bases, with 0 bases of the junction left unmatched. The CDR3 loop spans 12 amino acids. The CDR3 loop reads CAISEQGNTIYF. The CDR3 bases are TGTGCCATCAGTGAACAGGGGAACACCATATATTTT.

This rearrangement joins TRBV4-2 to TRBJ2-5; 9 positions match TRBD2. After removal of 4 bases from V and 5 bases from J, the junction contained 5 bases not matched to a gene. Germline values: CDR1 LGHNA, CDR2 YNFKEQ. The CDR3 is 14 amino acids. CDR3 region: CASSRSGGPETQYF. The CDR3 DNA sequence: TGTGCCAGCAGCCGTAGCGGGGGACCTGAGACCCAGTACTTC.

The V call is TRBV28, the J call TRBJ1-1; possible D gene TRBD1, 6 bases. The CDR3 is 12 amino acids. Per the germline V gene, CDR1 is MDHEN and CDR2 is SYDVKM. The germline V and J ends were trimmed by 11 bases and 0 bases, with 10 bases remaining between them. DNA for the CDR3: TGTGCCGTACAGGGCGTGAACACTGAAGCTTTCTTT. As protein: CAVQGVNTEAFF.

The rearrangement links TRBV19 to TRBJ1-6, with D perhaps TRBD1 (5 bases). Looked up from germline, CDR1 is LNHDA and CDR2 is SQIVND (reference sequence). V lost 6 bases and J lost 7, with 13 bases in between. The CDR3 has 14 amino acids. The CDR3 spells CASSLRGLNSPLHF. The CDR3 DNA follows: TGTGCCAGTAGCCTGCGGGGGTTGAATTCACCCCTCCACTTT.

The V and J genes are TRBV28 and TRBJ2-1, with D possibly being TRBD2 (5 bases). CDR1 MDHEN and CDR2 SYDVKM come from the germline V gene. Trimming pared 6 bases from V and 0 bases from J, leaving 12 bases between. The CDR3 length is 15 residues. CDR3: CASSRDGDSYNEQFF. CDR3 sequence (DNA): TGTGCCAGCAGCCGGGATGGGGACTCCTACAATGAGCAGTTCTTC.

The chain recombines TRBV19 with TRBJ1-2; D unclear. Germline CDR1 LNHDA, CDR2 SQIVND (reference sequence). V was trimmed by 7 bases and J by 4 bases, leaving 13 bases between them. The CDR3 is 13 amino acids. CDR3 sequence reads: CASMRAPGYGYTF. The DNA of the CDR3 is TGTGCCAGTATGCGAGCACCCGGCTATGGCTACACCTTC.

The chain uses TRBV7-9 and TRBJ2-7, with 7 bases matching TRBD1. Germline V lookup: CDR1 SEHNR, CDR2 FQNEAQ (reference sequence). This CDR3 has 17 residues. The V and J ends lost 1 base and 1 base, in that order; junction bases with no gene match: 10. The CDR3 region is CASSLEVFGTVSYEQYF. CDR3 bases: TGTGCCAGCAGCTTAGAGGTGTTCGGGACAGTGTCCTACGAGCAGTACTTC.

This clone was found once. The gene calls are TRBV13 and TRBJ1-1; 7 bases agree with TRBD1. Germline CDR1 reads PRHDT; CDR2 reads FYEKMQ (reference sequence). The CDR3 sequence is 15 residues long. After removal of 1 base from V and 5 bases from J, the junction contained 7 bases not matched to a gene. The CDR3 is CASSLDRDSRTEAFF. Here the CDR3 DNA reads TGTGCCAGCAGCTTAGACCGGGACAGTAGGACTGAAGCTTTCTTT.

This clone appeared a single time. The rearrangement joins TRBV5-5 to TRBJ1-3, with TRBD1 matching over 8 bases. Germline trimming cut 2 bases from V and 1 base from J; bases unmatched to any gene: 8. Looked up from germline, CDR1 is SGHKS and CDR2 is YYEKEE (reference sequence). The CDR3 runs to 17 residues. CDR3 sequence reads: CASSFQNRGRSGNTIYF. As DNA, the CDR3 is TGTGCCAGCAGCTTCCAAAACAGGGGGAGGTCTGGAAACACCATATATTTT.

This clone came up a few times. The chain joins TRBV19 to TRBJ2-1; no clear D. CDR1 and CDR2 from the germline V gene are LNHDA and SQIVND (reference sequence). With 5 bases removed from V and 7 bases from J, the gap between germline ends came to 9 bases. CDR3 length equals 12 residues. Here the CDR3 DNA reads TGTGCCAGTAGTGTCCCACGGAATGAGCAGTTCTTC. This translates into CASSVPRNEQFF.

The chain combines TRBV11-2 with TRBJ1-1, with unresolved D. V shed 0 bases and J shed 3 bases, with 5 bases lying between them. This CDR3 is built from 13 residues. Germline V gene data show CDR1 as SGHAT and CDR2 as FQNNGV. The CDR3 nucleotides read TGTGCCAGCAGCTTAGATGTCGACACTGAAGCTTTCTTT. Amino acids: CASSLDVDTEAFF.

This chain joins TRBV10-2 and TRBJ1-6; TRBD1 is a possible D gene (5 bases). CDR3 length equals 15 residues. Germline assignment: CDR1 WSHSY and CDR2 SAAADI. With 2 bases removed from V and 8 bases from J, the gap between germline ends came to 13 bases. The CDR3, as DNA: TGCGCCAGCAGTGAGGGCGCAGGGTGGTATTCACCCCTCCACTTT. Its protein product is CASSEGAGWYSPLHF.

The rearrangement joins TRBV15 to TRBJ2-7, with D possibly matching TRBD1 (6 bases). This CDR3 region has 14 residues. V was pared by 4 bases and J by 2 bases, with 12 bases between. Germline V gene sequence: CDR1 LNHNV, CDR2 YYDKDF (reference sequence). The CDR3 is CATSTPQGPYEQYF. In nucleotides, the CDR3 is TGTGCCACCAGCACACCCCAGGGGCCCTACGAGCAGTACTTC.

The V gene is TRBV11-2, the J gene TRBJ1-2; perhaps TRBD1 as D (6 bases). The V end lost 5 bases, the J end lost 3 bases, and 19 bases lay between the germline ends. The CDR3 consists of 16 residues. Germline V lookup: CDR1 SGHAT, CDR2 FQNNGV. CDR3 protein: CASSHGGGQGDYGYTF. For the CDR3, the DNA is TGTGCCAGCAGCCACGGGGGGGGACAAGGGGACTATGGCTACACCTTC.